The source of this T cell receptor (beta chain) is a study of cytomegalovirus exposure and HLA in healthy donors (TCRdb year 2017). Study-level background: An earlier analysis of 587 of the donors reported about 250 Gb of sequence data and 100 million to 140 million unique TCR beta sequences from some 180 million T cells. Across approximately 400 genotyped donors of the cohort, an average of roughly 250,000 unique TCR beta nucleotide sequences per donor were sequenced, and 15% to 20% of those sequences were non-productive. The study aimed to test whether signatures of past pathogen exposure could be identified by cataloging public T cell receptors. The number of donors typed differed by locus, with roughly 629-640 for A, B, C, DRB1 and DQB1, around 560 for DQA1, approximately 580 for DPA1, and under 490 for DPB1. The genetic ancestry cluster associated with self-reported Caucasian donors included about four fifths of the 398 genotyped donors. A later genetic analysis used genome-wide SNP genotypes for about 55% of the 666 donors, treating that subset as a discovery cohort. To study patterns of TCR occurrence, a later analysis re-analyzed previously published TCR beta repertoires from several hundred donors and added high-resolution HLA genotyping. In an earlier analysis of roughly 580 of the donors, high-throughput TCR beta sequencing was used to judge whether each TCR beta V gene segment behaved as functional or pseudogenic. Roughly 300 gigabases of sequencing data and tens of millions of unique TCR sequences were included in an early release covering 500 to 750 HLA-typed donors. A separate validation cohort of roughly 120 different subjects was used in addition to the 666-subject first cohort. Alongside the repertoire data, information on donor age, sex, ethnicity and CMV serostatus was compiled. To predict cytomegalovirus infection status, the study brought together high-throughput TCR immunosequencing, statistical association of individual TCRs with disease status, and machine learning. Four to six DR-DQ haplotypes were handled as single units for association and clustering, since linkage in the cohort was strong. The T cell repertoires of under 700 subjects were profiled by immunosequencing and related to cytomegalovirus serostatus. HLA typing covered class I and class II loci at four-digit resolution. The later analysis used no new phenotypic data to find candidate immune exposures, relying instead on TCR beta sequences and their occurrence across donors. All discovery cohort repertoires had been generated on a single sequencing platform.

The method behind the library was the immunoSEQ multiplex PCR assay. For the multiplex PCR, a mixture combining 60 forward primers for TCR Vbeta segments and 13 reverse primers for TCR Jbeta segments was used. The CDR3 region of rearranged TCR beta genes was amplified from genomic DNA with a multiplex PCR assay. Amplified TCR beta libraries were sequenced as 87-base-pair reads on the Illumina HiSeq System. In the paper's pipeline: Across the 670 or so repertoires, a later analysis counted 80 million or so unique TCR beta chains, 9.5 million to 12 million of which were shared by at least two donors. Raw reads were error-corrected and collapsed into unique sequences by a nearest-neighbor algorithm in which closely related sequences were merged to remove PCR and sequencing errors. To assign V, D and J gene segments, CDR3 sequences were aligned to IMGT reference sequences. Each retained sequence needed at least a six-nucleotide match to both a V gene segment and a J gene segment. Rearrangements were called productive when the CDR3 lacked stop codons and stayed in frame with V and J; all others were non-productive. Following IMGT convention, CDR3 was defined as the stretch from the second conserved V-encoded cysteine up to the conserved J-encoded phenylalanine. In an earlier analysis of around 540 of the donors, sequences lacking an unambiguous match to a single V gene segment were excluded. In an earlier analysis of a few hundred of the donors, V segments were called functional above 56.7% productive rearrangements and were called segregating when the between-donor standard deviation exceeded 5%. A statistical classification framework was built for diagnosing cytomegalovirus status from the catalog of TCR beta chain sequences. V and J gene assignment, in a later analysis, came from comparing TCR nucleotide sequences with IMGT/GENE-DB human TR gene sequences. A later analysis assigned CDR3 sequences and most-parsimonious VDJ recombination scenarios with the TCRdist pipeline. In a later analysis, every TCR beta chain was defined by the combination of its CDR3 amino acid sequence and its V-gene family, and reads without a unique V-gene family were dropped. As a way to deal with suspected cross-contamination and a sequencing artifact, a later analysis dropped more than 500 nucleotide sequences that were highly shared and had low generation probability. A later analysis calculated a clonal expansion index for each public chain from normalized within-repertoire ranks of inferred template counts. In a later analysis, generation probabilities were computed with a VDJ recombination model fitted to out-of-frame rearrangements, and the resulting probabilities were checked against IGoR. In a later analysis, hypergeometric tests were used to score TCR-TCR, TCR-HLA and TCR-CMV co-occurrence, with a repertoire-size bias correction applied to TCR pairs. In a later analysis, false discovery rates were estimated by permuting HLA or CMV assignments 20 times. A later analysis grouped co-occurring TCRs with DBSCAN, adding TCRdist sequence similarity when clustering within HLA-allele-positive subsets. Co-occurrence clustering excluded repertoires with fewer than 30,000 or more than 120,000 public chains, plus five with anomalous nucleotide sharing. TCRdb's version of the immuneACCESS table is confined to in-frame rearrangements and falls short of the full clone set. An unresolved V gene accounts for under half of the shortfall where checked; the remainder is of unknown origin. The DNA was the basis for D and trimming; V, J and clone size are from that table. This sample gives roughly 150,000 clones in total; approximately 84% of them show up just once. Together, the top ten hold approximately 2.5% of the sample.

The investigation overall reported the following: In a later analysis, the rate of TCR association differed among HLA loci, with DRB1 alleles having the most associated TCRs and HLA-C alleles having the fewest. In this cohort, only TCR beta chains were sequenced, and detectable features were limited by the absence of alpha or paired-chain data. Specific HLA alleles were associated with 15,000 to 20,000 TCR beta sequences at a false discovery rate of 0.05 in a later analysis. Correlated functional status among segregating V segments might be attributable to linkage disequilibrium, but an unknown experimental factor could not be ruled out. According to a later analysis, parvovirus B19, influenza, CMV and Epstein-Barr virus appeared linked to several top co-occurrence clusters. The 87-base-pair reads could not distinguish some IMGT-functional V segments, including TRBV6-2 and TRBV6-3, so those segments were excluded. Because counts were too low, about 18 rarely observed V segments, including chromosome 9 orphons, were excluded from the earlier analysis of around 640 of the donors. A further reported finding was that TCR beta sequences accurately predicted the HLA-A and HLA-B alleles for most subjects in the first cohort. Because some donors lacked HLA typing at each locus, the association tests relied only on the typed subset. V-gene and J-gene trimming of TCR beta chains was associated with a missense DCLRE1C variant in a later genetic analysis, and the association was replicated in an independent cohort. The classifier was reported to diagnose cytomegalovirus status with high specificity and sensitivity in both the original and validation cohorts. According to a later analysis, most CMV-associated TCR beta chains appeared to be HLA-restricted, and the HLA associations seemed to be driven largely by CMV exposure. When HLA alleles, especially DR and DQ, strongly co-occurred, TCR associations were difficult to assign to individual alleles. The sequencing pipeline was judged likely to have produced a cluster of highly shared sequence variants as a technical artifact. The presence/absence analyses assumed that sequencing depth was roughly uniform across donors, and that assumption may not be true. While some public TCRs were present in many individuals, most TCR sequences turned up only very rarely across donors. In vitro tests confirmed that a few of the cytomegalovirus-associated TCR beta chains recognize cytomegalovirus antigens. The only immune exposure information available for the cohort was CMV serostatus. In an earlier analysis of roughly 560 of the donors, most TCR beta V segments were observed in productive rearrangements about 87% or about 30% of the time, broadly matching IMGT annotations. In a later genetic analysis, fewer N-insertions in productive TCRs were reported among donors in an Asian-associated ancestry cluster than the roughly 640-donor mean. According to the authors, the approach could potentially be generalized to other disease states and immunological phenotypes. A total of around 150 TCR beta chains were listed by the study as associated with cytomegalovirus. A later analysis found that HLA-associated TCR beta chains were more clonally expanded and had lower generation probabilities than equally common non-associated chains.

The cohort was made up of 500 to 800 healthy bone marrow donors. At the time of sampling, all cohort members were nominally healthy, though unrecorded immune exposures were likely present. The donor was CMV seropositive and belonged to the group of 250 to 350 seropositive cohort members. Every donor gave a peripheral blood sample, and the peripheral blood mononuclear cells from that sample were used for TCR beta sequencing. Genomic DNA was extracted from the blood cell samples with the Qiagen DNeasy Blood Extraction Kit. For this clone: The antigen it recognizes is unknown. One end of the junction varies from germline; a read error may be responsible.

From a lookup of the germline V gene (reference sequence), CDR1 and CDR2 are SEHNR and FQNEAQ. The CDR3 has 12 amino acids, counting the end cysteine and phenylalanine. Only CDR3 DNA remains: 36 bases, in frame from the first base. The receptor was derived from a young man in good health and CMV-seropositive. The sample taken for sequencing was PBMCs. The sequence links TRBV7-9 to TRBJ1-4; 5 matching bases give a weak D call of TRBD1. The DNA reads TGTTCCAGCAGCTTCCGGACAGAAAAACTGTTTTTT. It encodes CSSSFRTEKLFF.